These T cell receptor beta chains were read from a single sample in a study of cytomegalovirus exposure and HLA in healthy donors. The table came from immunoSEQ multiplex PCR; TCRdb's copy has only in-frame clones and leaves some out. The sample includes about 170,000 clones, approximately 79% of them seen just once. Sequencing input: PBMCs. The receptors were gathered from a woman aged 45-65 years in good health and CMV-seropositive. Each CDR3 is given with its conserved first and last residue. The listing skips clone size in some rows; elsewhere it reads once, few, many or a size class.

cdr3_aa	j_call	v_call	clone_size
CASSLQQETQYF	TRBJ2-5	TRBV5-4	-
CASSQSQWAPGDEQYF	TRBJ2-7	TRBV23-1	-
CASRDRETGELFF	TRBJ2-2	TRBV6-5	-
CASSLADKTEAFF	TRBJ1-1	TRBV27	-
CAWSALDRRNQPQHF	TRBJ1-5	TRBV30	once
CASSPENRVKETQYF	TRBJ2-5	TRBV18	-
CASSSTGLGEYQETQYF	TRBJ2-5	TRBV28	-
CASSSFRGTPDTQYF	TRBJ2-3	TRBV27	-
CASSDGQTAGTGANVLTF	TRBJ2-6	TRBV25-1	once
CASSQFGNGYTF	TRBJ1-2	TRBV14	-
CSVVRGLGNEQYF	TRBJ2-7	TRBV29-1	-
CASSLEQEGQRGTEAFF	TRBJ1-1	TRBV19	-
CASRQTGGKNTIYF	TRBJ1-3	TRBV6-1	-
CASSERQGYEQYF	TRBJ2-7	TRBV6-1	-
CASSPTSGGGYEQYF	TRBJ2-7	TRBV6-5	-